Below, 16 T cell receptor beta chains from the same sample are listed, as sequenced in a study of human T cells and chemical hapten exposure. Each CDR3 protein gets one entry after TCRdb re-called the 5' RACE reads with MiXCR. This table has about 140,000 distinct CDR3 sequences, around 4% appearing once. From whole blood left unfractionated, total RNA was extracted. The source of these receptors is a female donor in good health.

This clonotype was picked up many times. The chain couples TRBV12-3 or TRBV12-4 to TRBJ2-1; 12 bases agree with TRBD1. Trimming took 7 bases from V and 4 from J; bases not matched to a gene: 11. The CDR3 runs 17 residues. The CDR3, as DNA: TGTGCCAGCACCGGGACAGGGGGCGCGAGTTGTTACAATGAGCAGTTCTTC. This codes for CASTGTGGASCYNEQFF.

The CDR3 spells CAISPRDSSGNTIYF. The CDR3 DNA sequence: TGTGCCATCAGCCCACGGGACAGCTCTGGAAACACCATATATTTT. The chain joins TRBV10-3 to TRBJ1-3, with 7 bases lining up with TRBD1. V lost 6 bases and J lost 0; bases outside the gene matches: 5. CDR1 and CDR2 from the germline V gene are ENHRY and SYGVKD. The CDR3 consists of 15 residues.

The sample holds a few counts of this clonotype. The rearrangement links TRBV5-1 to TRBJ1-5; weak D call: TRBD1 (5 bases). The V gene lost 4 bases and the J gene lost 5 bases, with 10 bases spanning the gap. Germline loops: CDR1 SGHRS, CDR2 YFSETQ. CDR3 length: 13 amino acids. The DNA for the CDR3 is TGCGCCAGCAGCGTGGACACGGATCAGCCCCAGCATTTT. Translating gives CASSVDTDQPQHF.

This clonotype was seen many times. CDR3 protein: CASSLVGDPYEQYF. The DNA of the CDR3 is TGTGCCAGCAGTTTAGTAGGGGACCCCTACGAGCAGTACTTC. The chain uses TRBV12-3 or TRBV12-4 and TRBJ2-7; either TRBD1 or TRBD2 may fit D (5 bases each). The CDR3 extends over 14 amino acids. The V end was cut by 1 base, the J end by 2 bases, with 9 bases between.

The V gene is TRBV19, the J gene TRBJ2-2; 7 bases map to TRBD2. The V gene's germline CDR1 is LNHDA and CDR2 SQIVND (reference sequence). The CDR3 has 15 amino acids. V trimming: 5 bases; J trimming: 4 bases; junction bases outside the gene matches: 7. The CDR3 region is CASSPRTSPTGELFF. The CDR3 region has the DNA TGTGCCAGTAGTCCCCGGACTAGTCCCACCGGGGAGCTGTTTTTT. Looking up the rest from reference TRBV19 and TRBJ2-2 gives the full variable domain: DGGITQSPKYLFRKEGQNVTLSCEQNLNHDAMYWYRQDPGQGLRLIYYSQIVNDFQKGDIAEGYSVSREKKESFPLTVTSAQKNPTAFYLCASSPRTSPTGELFFGEGSRLTVL.

In its sample, this clonotype was seen many times. The chain combines TRBV7-9 with TRBJ2-3, with D unclear. The CDR3 runs to 14 residues. Trimming removed 7 bases at V and 0 bases at J, with 11 bases between. The germline gives CDR1 SEHNR, CDR2 FQNEAQ (reference sequence). The CDR3 nucleotides are TGTGCCAGCAACTTTGTGGGGAGCACAGATACGCAGTATTTT. This gives the protein CASNFVGSTDTQYF.

About this clonotype itself: Since a much larger clone is just one base distant, this may be a read error. J is TRBJ1-6 and V is TRBV2, with D possibly TRBD1 on 5 matching bases. Trimming took off 0 bases at V and 11 bases at J, with 8 bases between the two ends. The CDR3 has 13 residues. CDR1 is SNHLY, CDR2 FYNNEI, per germline. CDR3 coding DNA: TGTGCCAGCAGTGAAGCTGGGGGGGCACCCCTCCACTTT. Translation: CASSEAGGAPLHF.

The rearrangement links TRBV5-1 to TRBJ2-1; TRBD2 matches at 9 bases. J was trimmed by 7 bases and V by 0 bases; bases with no gene match: 8. The germline CDR1 and CDR2 sequences are SGHRS and YFSETQ. The CDR3 consists of 16 residues. CDR3 loop: CASSLGLLAGRNEQFF. CDR3 in DNA: TGCGCCAGCAGCTTGGGTCTGCTAGCGGGGCGGAATGAGCAGTTCTTC.

About this clonotype: A read error may be the cause here, since a much bigger clone is one base away. This sequence joins TRBV6-6 and TRBJ1-1, with TRBD1 matching 7 bases. CDR1 is MNHNY, CDR2 SVGAGI, per germline (reference sequence). CDR3 size: 13 residues. The CDR3 here is CASTRGPNTVAFF. The CDR3 coding sequence is TGTGCCAGCACTAGGGGGCCGAACACTGTAGCTTTCTTT.

Concerning this clonotype: A single base separates this from a much larger clone, so it may be a read error. The rearrangement links TRBV7-6 to TRBJ2-5; no clear D gene. This CDR3 region has 11 residues. V lost 4 bases to trimming and J lost 3 bases, with 3 bases between them. Germline-derived CDR1 and CDR2 are SGHVS and FNYEAQ. As DNA, the CDR3 is TGTGCCAGCAGCTCAGAAGAGACCCAGTACTTC. This codes for CASSSEETQYF. The full variable domain, its missing parts supplied by reference TRBV7-6 and TRBJ2-5, is GAGVSQSPRYKVTKRGQDVALRCDPISGHVSLYWYRQALGQGPEFLTYFNYEAQQDKSGLPNDRFSAERPEGSISTLTIQRTEQRDSAMYRCASSSEETQYFGPGTRLLVL.

Concerning this clonotype itself: Just one base apart from a much larger clone, this may be a read error. The rearrangement links TRBV19 to TRBJ1-5; D not resolved. Judging by the DNA end, TRBJ2-3 fits better; the J call may be wrong. This CDR3 is built from 18 residues. Germline CDR1 LNHDA, CDR2 SQIVND (reference sequence). CDR3 sequence: CASSMVLIGDPIAQPQYF. As DNA, the CDR3 is TGTGCCAGTAGTATGGTCTTGATTGGGGATCCGATAGCTCAGCCCCAGTATTTT.

The sample holds many counts of this clonotype. J is TRBJ1-1 and V is TRBV5-1, with 8 nucleotides matching TRBD1. The V segment lost 6 bases and the J segment 1 base; nucleotides outside the gene matches: 5. Germline V gives CDR1 SGHRS, CDR2 YFSETQ. The CDR3 length is 14 residues. Here the CDR3 DNA reads TGCGCCAGCACCGAACAGGGGGGGAACACTGAAGCTTTCTTT. Its protein is CASTEQGGNTEAFF. The variable domain in full, with the rest retrieved from reference TRBV5-1 and TRBJ1-1, is KAGVTQTPRYLIKTRGQQVTLSCSPISGHRSVSWYQQTPGQGLQFLFEYFSETQRNKGNFPGRFSGRQFSNSRSEMNVSTLELGDSALYLCASTEQGGNTEAFFGQGTRLTVV.

The sample holds many counts of this clonotype. V usage is TRBV10-2 and J usage is TRBJ1-2; no definite D call. Germline loops: CDR1 WSHSY, CDR2 SAAADI. V lost 4 bases and J lost 4, with 10 bases in between. The CDR3 runs 13 residues. Written as DNA, the CDR3 is TGCGCCAGCAGTGTTGAGGGATTCTATGGCTACACCTTC. This encodes CASSVEGFYGYTF.

This clonotype has ten or more counts. The chain has TRBV3-1 and TRBJ2-3; 9 nucleotides align to TRBD2. The J segment lost 6 bases and the V segment lost 2 bases, leaving 12 bases of the junction unmatched. CDR3 size: 17 residues. CDR1 and CDR2 from the germline V gene are LGHDT and YNNKEL (reference sequence). The CDR3: CASSQLSSGGPSDTQYF. The CDR3, as DNA: TGTGCCAGCAGCCAACTTTCCAGCGGGGGGCCATCCGATACGCAGTATTTT.

This clonotype showed up just a few times. The CDR3 is CASSLPPRQGGCYNEQFF. Here the CDR3 DNA reads TGTGCCAGCAGCTTACCACCCCGACAGGGTGGGTGCTACAATGAGCAGTTCTTC. This rearrangement joins TRBV21-1 to TRBJ2-1; TRBD1 reflects the table's D call only, with no check against the DNA. TRBV21-1 is a documented pseudogene. There are 18 residues in the CDR3.

The sample holds many counts of this clonotype. V is TRBV29-1 and J is TRBJ2-3, with D perhaps matching TRBD2 (5 bases). The CDR3 extends over 16 amino acids. V dropped 0 bases and J dropped 3 bases, with 16 bases sitting between them. Germline CDR1 and CDR2: SQVTM and ANQGSEA. The CDR3 nucleotides read TGCAGCGTTGAAGATCTTAGAGGTGGCGGGACAGATACGCAGTATTTT. Its protein is CSVEDLRGGGTDTQYF.